This is a list of T cell receptor beta chains from one sample in a study of blood T cell repertoires in COVID-19. Clones were read by immunoSEQ multiplex PCR, and TCRdb kept only the in-frame ones, dropping some. The sample lists some 150,000 clones, around 89% occurring once. Sequencing was performed on peripheral blood. All receptors come from a woman aged 40 to 50 with acute or convalescent COVID-19. Each CDR3 is given with its conserved first and last residue. Fields, in order: clone size, V gene, CDR3 length, J gene, D gene, CDR3 DNA, CDR3 protein. The D gene is left open where the match is weak. Rows give clone size only sometimes, using once, few, many, or a class for an expanded clone.

NA	TRBV11-2	15	TRBJ2-2	TRBD1	TGTGCCAGCAGCCCACGACAGGGAAACACCGGGGAGCTGTTTTTT	CASSPRQGNTGELFF
NA	TRBV4-1	15	TRBJ2-7	TRBD1	TGCGCCAGCAGCCAAGAGGACAGGGAGAACTACGAGCAGTACTTC	CASSQEDRENYEQYF
NA	TRBV5-1	14	TRBJ2-7	NA	TGCGCCAGCAGCTTAGAGGGCCGTTTGAGCGAGCAGTACTTC	CASSLEGRLSEQYF
NA	TRBV2	14	TRBJ1-5	NA	TGTGCCAGCAGTGATGTCAGGGCGAATCAGCCCCAGCATTTT	CASSDVRANQPQHF
NA	TRBV4-2	15	TRBJ2-1	NA	TGTGCCAGCAGCCAGGAAGAGGGTATTTACAATGAGCAGTTCTTC	CASSQEEGIYNEQFF
NA	TRBV18	17	TRBJ2-2	NA	TGTGCCAGCTCACCCCTGGACAGAAAGGGGAACACCGGGGAGCTGTTTTTT	CASSPLDRKGNTGELFF
NA	TRBV30	16	TRBJ1-1	TRBD1	TGTGCCTGGAGTGTACTGGACAGGGGATCGCGCACTGAAGCTTTCTTT	CAWSVLDRGSRTEAFF
NA	TRBV12-3/TRBV12-4	13	TRBJ1-1	NA	TGTGCCAGCAGCTACAGGGAAATCACTGAAGCTTTCTTT	CASSYREITEAFF
NA	TRBV27	12	TRBJ2-1	NA	TGTGCCAGCAGCCGGGGTAACAATGAGCAGTTCTTC	CASSRGNNEQFF
few	TRBV11-2	16	TRBJ2-4	TRBD1	TGTGCCAGCAGGGAGACAGGGACACTTTCCAAAAACATTCAGTACTTC	CASRETGTLSKNIQYF
NA	TRBV10-3	15	TRBJ2-2	TRBD1	TGTGCCATCAGCAAGACAGGGGGCGATCTGGGGGAGCTGTTTTTT	CAISKTGGDLGELFF
NA	TRBV7-2	15	TRBJ1-6	NA	TGTGCCAGCAGCACCGTTCAGAACAGGGATTCACCCCTCCACTTT	CASSTVQNRDSPLHF
NA	TRBV5-4	12	TRBJ2-2	NA	TGTGCCAGCAGCGTACGACAGGGGGAGCTGTTTTTT	CASSVRQGELFF
NA	TRBV24-1	15	TRBJ2-7	NA	TGTGCCACCAGTGACTCGGCGACAACCACCTACGAGCAGTACTTC	CATSDSATTTYEQYF
NA	TRBV5-1	17	TRBJ2-3	TRBD2	TGCGCCAGCAGCCTCCACTCCGGGACTAGCGGCACAGATACGCAGTATTTT	CASSLHSGTSGTDTQYF
NA	TRBV19	19	TRBJ2-2	TRBD2	TGTGCCAGTAGTCGCGACCCAGGACTAGCGGGATATAACACCGGGGAGCTGTTTTTT	CASSRDPGLAGYNTGELFF
few	TRBV4-2	16	TRBJ2-1	NA	TGTGCCAGCAGCCAAGAAGCCGGTGAGGGTTACAATGAGCAGTTCTTC	CASSQEAGEGYNEQFF
NA	TRBV7-3	15	TRBJ2-7	TRBD1	TGTGCCAGCAGCTTCGACCACGGGACAGCCTACGAGCAGTACTTC	CASSFDHGTAYEQYF
NA	TRBV27	17	TRBJ2-1	TRBD2	TGTGCCAGCAGTTTATTGCGACTAGCGGGCTCCTACAATGAGCAGTTCTTC	CASSLLRLAGSYNEQFF
NA	TRBV30	14	TRBJ2-5	TRBD1	TGTGCCTGGAGTGTAGGGGGCTTTTTAGAGACCCAGTACTTC	CAWSVGGFLETQYF
NA	TRBV12-3/TRBV12-4	11	TRBJ1-1	NA	TGTGCCAGCAGTTCGGAGGATGAAGCTTTCTTT	CASSSEDEAFF
NA	TRBV6-5	15	TRBJ2-2	TRBD1	TGTGCCAGCAGGACAGGGCAGGGGAACACCGGGGAGCTGTTTTTT	CASRTGQGNTGELFF
NA	TRBV10-3	17	TRBJ2-2	TRBD1	TGTGCCATCGGAGAAACGCCGGGACAGAGGAACACCGGGGAGCTGTTTTTT	CAIGETPGQRNTGELFF
NA	TRBV6-5	13	TRBJ1-6	TRBD1	TGTGCCAGCAGGGACAGGGTGGGTTCACCCCTCCACTTT	CASRDRVGSPLHF
once	TRBV7-3	15	TRBJ2-2	TRBD2	TGTGCCAGCAGCTCCACTAGCGATTTTACCGGGGAGCTGTTTTTT	CASSSTSDFTGELFF
NA	TRBV27	13	TRBJ1-2	NA	TGTGCCAGCAGTGCCAAGGACACCTATGGCTACACCTTC	CASSAKDTYGYTF
NA	TRBV9	15	TRBJ1-5	TRBD1	TGTGCCAGCAGCGTAGGCCAGGGGGTGGGTCAGCCCCAGCATTTT	CASSVGQGVGQPQHF
NA	TRBV19	13	TRBJ2-7	NA	TGTGCCAGTAGTGTCCAACAGGGTTTCGAGCAGTACTTC	CASSVQQGFEQYF
few	TRBV14	13	TRBJ2-7	NA	TGTGCCAGCAGCCGGACAGAGCCCTACGAGCAGTACTTC	CASSRTEPYEQYF
NA	TRBV19	16	TRBJ2-4	TRBD1	TGTGCCAGTAGTACGACAGGGGCCGGGGCCAAAAACATTCAGTACTTC	CASSTTGAGAKNIQYF
once	TRBV27	16	TRBJ2-1	TRBD2	TGTGCCAGCAGTTTAATGACTAGCGGGGGATACAATGAGCAGTTCTTC	CASSLMTSGGYNEQFF
few	TRBV2	13	TRBJ2-7	NA	TGTGCCAGCAGTAAAGAGAGTTCCTACGAGCAGTACTTC	CASSKESSYEQYF
NA	TRBV5-6	16	TRBJ2-2	NA	TGTGCCAGCAGCCGCCCTCTTACGGGGAACACCGGGGAGCTGTTTTTT	CASSRPLTGNTGELFF
NA	TRBV30	13	TRBJ1-5	NA	TGTGCCTGGACCGGCAGGGATGATCAGCCCCAGCATTTT	CAWTGRDDQPQHF
NA	TRBV29-1	13	TRBJ2-4	NA	TGCAGCGTTGAAGTAACGTCGGGAAACATTCAGTACTTC	CSVEVTSGNIQYF
NA	TRBV3-1/TRBV3-2	15	TRBJ2-7	TRBD2	TGTGCCAGCAGCCAAGCGGGGACTAGCGGGAACCCTCAGTACTTC	CASSQAGTSGNPQYF
NA	TRBV30	18	TRBJ1-2	TRBD1	TGTGCCTGGATAGAACCGCCGGACAGGGTCGTAGCTAACTATGGCTACACCTTC	CAWIEPPDRVVANYGYTF
once	TRBV9	13	TRBJ2-1	NA	TGTGCCAGCAGCGAAAATCTAGCACTTGAGCAGTTCTTC	CASSENLALEQFF
NA	TRBV6-5	13	TRBJ2-7	NA	TGTGCCAGCTCCCTTACTAGTATCCACGAGCAGTACTTC	CASSLTSIHEQYF
once	TRBV28	17	TRBJ2-7	NA	TGTGCCAGCAGTTTATTTTCGTTGCAGGCCAAACCCTACGAGCAGTACTTC	CASSLFSLQAKPYEQYF
NA	TRBV28	14	TRBJ2-3	TRBD2	TGTGCCAGCAGACGACGTCCTAGCGGGAGCGACATGAATTTT	CASRRRPSGSDMNF
NA	TRBV5-1	16	TRBJ2-3	TRBD2	TGCGCCAGCAGCTTGGCCCCGACTAGCGGGACAGATACGCAGTATTTT	CASSLAPTSGTDTQYF
NA	TRBV29-1	12	TRBJ2-7	NA	TGCAGCGTTGCGGTGGGGGGCTACGAGCAGTACTTC	CSVAVGGYEQYF
NA	TRBV25-1	14	TRBJ2-1	TRBD1	TGTGCCAGCACACAGGGGGCGGGCTACAATGAGCAGTTCTTC	CASTQGAGYNEQFF
NA	TRBV6-5	15	TRBJ2-1	NA	TGTGCCAGCAGCAAAGGGGGGGGTACCTACAATGAGCAGTTCTTC	CASSKGGGTYNEQFF